One TCR beta chain is described in this entry. Its matching antigen is unknown. The entry originates in a study of cytomegalovirus exposure and HLA in healthy donors. Study conclusions and caveats: As a later analysis showed, a missense DCLRE1C variant was linked to trimming of TCR beta V- and J-genes.

PCR was performed using 60 Vbeta and 13 Jbeta primers. Produced via immunoSEQ multiplex PCR; TCRdb's table is partial and in-frame only. The table has more than 150,000 clones, around 82% seen once. The CDR3 has 13 residues. Germline V gene sequence: CDR1 SGHNT, CDR2 YYREEE (reference sequence). V was clipped by 2 bases and J by 5 bases, with 10 bases between them. The chain recombines TRBV5-4 with TRBJ2-5; a weak D match, TRBD2 (6 bases). The TCR was taken from a woman younger than 45 in good health and CMV-seropositive. The source material was PBMCs. The CDR3 DNA reads TGTGCCAGCAGCTTACTGCGGGGTGAGACCCAGTACTTC. This codes for CASSLLRGETQYF.